The 11 T cell receptor beta chains below all came from one sample that was sequenced in a study of glioma-infiltrating T cells. Amplification of TCR alpha and beta CDR3 regions from RNA used iRepertoire nested multiplex PCR. A single record per CDR3 protein comes from TCRdb applying MiXCR to the multiplex PCR reads. The sample yields about 89,000 distinct CDR3 sequences, roughly 23% seen once. Sequenced sample: glioma tissue, nonneoplastic brain tissue, or PBMCs (not recorded which). Receptor source: a human donor with low-grade glioma or glioblastoma, undergoing nonglioma brain surgery, or in good health (not recorded which).

The genes are TRBV9 and TRBJ2-3, with D tentatively TRBD1 or TRBD2 (5 bases each). This CDR3 spans 15 amino acids. Deletions cut 0 bases from V and 2 bases from J, with 10 bases between. Germline CDR1 and CDR2: SGDLS and YYNGEE. The CDR3 coding sequence is TGTGCCAGCAGCGTAGTTGGGGGACCCACAGATACGCAGTATTTT. It yields the protein CASSVVGGPTDTQYF.

This clonotype was observed many times. This chain uses TRBV3-1 with TRBJ2-7; the match to TRBD2 covers 11 bases. Trimming at V came to 4 bases and at J to 4 bases, leaving 0 bases not matched to a gene. There are 13 residues in the CDR3. Germline V gene data show CDR1 as LGHDT and CDR2 as YNNKEL (reference sequence). The CDR3 coding sequence is TGTGCCAGCAGCCCTAGCGGGAGGTACGAGCAGTACTTC. This gives the protein CASSPSGRYEQYF.

Ten or more counts support this clonotype. V and J are TRBV15 and TRBJ2-2; D may match TRBD1 or TRBD2 (5 bases each). CDR1 is LNHNV, CDR2 YYDKDF, per germline (reference sequence). The CDR3 length is 15 residues. The V and J ends lost 5 bases and 6 bases respectively, with 16 bases between them. CDR3: CATSPTYGAAGELFF. In DNA, the CDR3 is TGTGCCACCAGCCCCACTTACGGGGCAGCCGGGGAGCTGTTTTTT.

This clonotype was counted many times. The chain combines TRBV6-1 with TRBJ1-2; D may be TRBD1 (6 bases). V was trimmed by 7 bases and J by 8 bases, leaving 20 bases between them. CDR1 is MNHNS, CDR2 SASEGT, per germline. This CDR3 comprises 14 residues. CDR3 sequence (DNA): TGTGCCAGCATCGCCACAGGGCGCGACGACGGCTACACCTTC. It translates to CASIATGRDDGYTF.

As concerns this clonotype: The junction differs from germline at one of its ends, possibly a read error. The chain couples TRBV6-5 to TRBJ2-1; the D gene is possibly TRBD1 (6 bases). Looked up from germline, CDR1 is MNHEY and CDR2 is SVGAGI. The CDR3 covers 15 residues. CDR3 DNA sequence: TGTGCCAGCAGTTACTCCACAGGGCCCTACAATCAGCAGTTCTTC. Its translation: CASSYSTGPYNQQFF.

Comments on this clonotype: This sequence may be a read error, since a much larger clone differs from it by one base. V usage is TRBV29-1 and J usage is TRBJ1-4; possible D gene TRBD1, 5 bases. V was pared by 6 bases and J by 8 bases, with 16 bases between. CDR1 and CDR2 from the germline V gene are SQVTM and ANQGSEA. The CDR3 runs 13 residues. CDR3: CSVVGLGREKLFF. In nucleotides, the CDR3 is TGCAGCGTCGTGGGACTGGGGAGGGAAAAACTGTTTTTT.

Ten or more counts support this clonotype. The CDR3 nucleotides read TGTGCCAGCTCACCCAGTGTGCAGTCCGAGACCCAGTACTTC. Translated: CASSPSVQSETQYF. This chain uses TRBV18 with TRBJ2-5; D ambiguous. The CDR3 extends over 14 amino acids. Trimming removed 3 bases from V and 5 bases from J, with 13 bases in between. CDR1 is KGHSH and CDR2 is LQKENI in the germline V gene.

Points on this clonotype: Without the conserved terminal phenylalanine or tryptophan, this CDR3 likely stems from a read error. The V call is TRBV28, the J call TRBJ1-2; no definite D call. CDR3 length: 13 amino acids. CDR1 is MDHEN, CDR2 SYDVKM, per germline. Trimming shortened V by 5 bases and J by 0 bases, and 7 bases separated the two germline ends. For the CDR3, the DNA is TGTGCCAGCAGTAGCAAGCCTAACTATGGCTACACCCTC. Translated: CASSSKPNYGYTL.

This clonotype was counted ten times or more. The gene calls are TRBV7-2 and TRBJ1-4; a possible D gene is TRBD1 (6 bases). CDR1 is SGHTA, CDR2 FQGNSA, per germline. CDR3 length: 16 residues. V was pared by 2 bases and J by 7 bases, with 17 bases between. CDR3 DNA: TGTGCCAGCAGCTTAAGAGCCGGGGGCATAGTTGAAAAACTGTTTTTT. Translation gives CASSLRAGGIVEKLFF.

The sample holds one count of this clonotype. Possible read error: a much larger clone is one base away. The chain uses TRBV4-2 and TRBJ2-7; D remains unclear. This CDR3 region has 15 residues. V dropped 5 bases and J dropped 0 bases, with 14 bases sitting between them. Per germline, CDR1 LGHNA and CDR2 YNFKEQ. CDR3 sequence: CASSCHLGDSYEQYF. The CDR3 DNA follows: TGTGCCAGCAGCTGCCATTTAGGAGACTCCTACGAGCAGTACTTC.

This clonotype was seen at least ten times. The chain combines TRBV28 with TRBJ2-2; 10 bases are a match to TRBD2. The CDR3 has 16 amino acids. Per the germline V gene, CDR1 is MDHEN and CDR2 is SYDVKM. V dropped 6 bases and J dropped 4; count of bases not matched to a gene: 8. CDR3 loop: CASRPPLAGPTGELFF. CDR3 in DNA: TGTGCCAGCAGACCCCCACTAGCGGGACCCACCGGGGAGCTGTTTTTT.